This TCR beta chain comes out of a study of read filtering for tumor transcriptome and immune sequencing. Whole-study context: R-ISS stage counts were about 8 for I, roughly 15 for II, roughly seven for III. IR-seq gave about 3.5 to 10.27 million TCR reads per sample; RNA-seq gave roughly 80 to 1273. Study findings and constraints: RNA-seq captured clonotypes less deeply and reliably than IR-seq.

Molecular barcoded adaptors covering alpha/delta and beta/gamma chains were used on roughly 400 ng RNA. TCRdb reanalysed the reads using MiXCR and keeps one entry per CDR3 protein. Here the sample spans about 39,000 distinct CDR3 sequences, 14% being singletons. Germline values: CDR1 MNHEY, CDR2 SVGAGI. This CDR3 region has 14 residues. V gave up 9 bases and J gave up 2 bases, with 14 bases separating them. This clonotype has just a few counts. Its specificity is not known. The receptor was isolated from a donor aged 40 or older with multiple myeloma. Sequenced: a population of CD138-negative cells sorted from bone marrow. The chain carries TRBV6-5 and TRBJ2-1; D assignment may be TRBD1 or TRBD2 (6 bases each). The CDR3 loop reads CASSTGAAYNEQFF. CDR3 DNA: TGTGCCAGTTCCACGGGGGCCGCCTACAATGAGCAGTTCTTC.